These T cell receptor beta chains were read from a single sample in a study of blood T cell repertoires in COVID-19. Data came from immunoSEQ multiplex PCR; TCRdb stores just in-frame clones and leaves some out. The table includes tens of thousands of clones, approximately 88% detected once. Sequencing was done on a sample of peripheral blood. The receptor source for this set is a human donor in a cohort sampled during active COVID-19. The CDR3 runs from the conserved cysteine through the conserved F or W. Fields, in order: clone size, V gene, J gene, D gene, CDR3 protein, CDR3 DNA. A D gene is named only where the DNA matches it firmly. Clone size appears in some rows only: once, few, many, or a class for an expanded clone.

clone size: .
V gene: TRBV12-3/TRBV12-4
J gene: TRBJ1-1
D gene: .
CDR3 protein: CASSFVRNTEAFF
CDR3 DNA: TGTGCCAGCAGTTTCGTCAGGAACACTGAAGCTTTCTTT

clone size: few
V gene: TRBV15
J gene: TRBJ1-1
D gene: .
CDR3 protein: CATSREGMNTEAFF
CDR3 DNA: TGTGCCACCAGCAGAGAGGGCATGAACACTGAAGCTTTCTTT

clone size: .
V gene: TRBV5-1
J gene: TRBJ2-7
D gene: .
CDR3 protein: CASSLGPGLDEQYF
CDR3 DNA: TGCGCCAGCAGCTTGGGGCCAGGGTTGGACGAGCAGTACTTC

clone size: .
V gene: TRBV27
J gene: TRBJ2-7
D gene: .
CDR3 protein: CASSLSLAYEQYF
CDR3 DNA: TGTGCCAGCAGTTTAAGTCTAGCATACGAGCAGTACTTC

clone size: .
V gene: TRBV5-4
J gene: TRBJ1-2
D gene: .
CDR3 protein: CASSLEGVLTYGYTF
CDR3 DNA: TGTGCCAGCAGCTTGGAGGGGGTACTAACTTATGGCTACACCTTC

clone size: once
V gene: TRBV28
J gene: TRBJ2-5
D gene: TRBD2
CDR3 protein: CASRSSGGRETQYF
CDR3 DNA: TGTGCCAGCAGATCCAGCGGGGGGCGGGAGACCCAGTACTTC

clone size: .
V gene: TRBV6-2/TRBV6-3
J gene: TRBJ1-1
D gene: .
CDR3 protein: CASSGEGEGLNTEAFF
CDR3 DNA: TGTGCCAGCAGCGGGGAAGGGGAGGGCCTGAACACTGAAGCTTTCTTT

clone size: .
V gene: TRBV10-3
J gene: TRBJ1-1
D gene: .
CDR3 protein: CAISESGVKMGPEAFF
CDR3 DNA: TGTGCCATCAGTGAGTCTGGAGTTAAAATGGGGCCTGAAGCTTTCTTT

clone size: .
V gene: TRBV14
J gene: TRBJ2-7
D gene: .
CDR3 protein: CASSQLRSRGRSEQYF
CDR3 DNA: TGTGCCAGCAGCCAACTGAGGTCCCGGGGGAGGTCCGAGCAGTACTTC

clone size: once
V gene: TRBV20-1
J gene: TRBJ2-3
D gene: TRBD2
CDR3 protein: CSASPNEGLAGFTDTQYF
CDR3 DNA: TGCAGTGCTAGTCCTAACGAGGGCCTAGCGGGATTCACAGATACGCAGTATTTT

clone size: .
V gene: TRBV7-2
J gene: TRBJ1-5
D gene: TRBD1
CDR3 protein: CASSPGQYSNQPQHF
CDR3 DNA: TGTGCCAGCAGCCCGGGACAGTATAGCAATCAGCCCCAGCATTTT

clone size: .
V gene: TRBV5-4
J gene: TRBJ1-4
D gene: .
CDR3 protein: CASSPGFTNEKLFF
CDR3 DNA: TGTGCCAGCAGTCCAGGGTTCACTAATGAAAAACTGTTTTTT

clone size: .
V gene: TRBV3-1/TRBV3-2
J gene: TRBJ1-2
D gene: TRBD1
CDR3 protein: CASSQEPGQGLNYGYTF
CDR3 DNA: TGTGCCAGCAGCCAAGAACCGGGACAGGGGTTGAACTATGGCTACACCTTC

clone size: .
V gene: TRBV19
J gene: TRBJ1-6
D gene: TRBD1
CDR3 protein: CASSTDRAYNSPLHF
CDR3 DNA: TGTGCCAGTAGTACGGACAGGGCCTATAATTCACCCCTCCACTTT

clone size: .
V gene: TRBV3-1/TRBV3-2
J gene: TRBJ1-1
D gene: .
CDR3 protein: CASRRQPGGAFF
CDR3 DNA: TGTGCCAGCAGAAGGCAGCCGGGAGGAGCTTTCTTT

clone size: .
V gene: TRBV3-1/TRBV3-2
J gene: TRBJ2-7
D gene: .
CDR3 protein: CASSQEREQYF
CDR3 DNA: TGTGCCAGCAGCCAAGAGAGGGAGCAGTACTTC

clone size: .
V gene: TRBV9
J gene: TRBJ1-1
D gene: .
CDR3 protein: CASSPDRPRGTEAFF
CDR3 DNA: TGTGCCAGCAGCCCCGACCGCCCCCGAGGCACTGAAGCTTTCTTT

clone size: .
V gene: TRBV15
J gene: TRBJ1-5
D gene: TRBD1
CDR3 protein: CATSPGQGGNQPQHF
CDR3 DNA: TGTGCCACCAGTCCCGGACAGGGAGGGAATCAGCCCCAGCATTTT

clone size: .
V gene: TRBV15
J gene: TRBJ2-7
D gene: TRBD1
CDR3 protein: CATSRDKTGGHFSYEQYF
CDR3 DNA: TGTGCCACCAGCAGAGATAAAACAGGGGGCCATTTCTCCTACGAGCAGTACTTC

clone size: .
V gene: TRBV3-1/TRBV3-2
J gene: TRBJ2-7
D gene: .
CDR3 protein: CASSLRGARQSLHF
CDR3 DNA: TGTGCCAGCAGCCTCCGGGGAGCGCGGCAATCACTTCACTTC

clone size: medium-sized
V gene: TRBV6-2/TRBV6-3
J gene: TRBJ1-1
D gene: .
CDR3 protein: CASSWETGKRTNRVRTEAFF
CDR3 DNA: TGTGCCAGCAGTTGGGAAACTGGTAAAAGAACGAACAGGGTAAGGACTGAAGCTTTCTTT

clone size: .
V gene: TRBV29-1
J gene: TRBJ2-7
D gene: TRBD1
CDR3 protein: CSVEARQGTYEQYF
CDR3 DNA: TGCAGCGTTGAAGCACGACAGGGGACCTACGAGCAGTACTTC

clone size: .
V gene: TRBV6-5
J gene: TRBJ1-5
D gene: .
CDR3 protein: CASSYSIGQPQHF
CDR3 DNA: TGTGCCAGCAGTTACTCGATCGGTCAGCCCCAGCATTTT

clone size: once
V gene: TRBV27
J gene: TRBJ2-7
D gene: .
CDR3 protein: CASSRRDWREQYF
CDR3 DNA: TGTGCCAGCAGCCGCCGTGACTGGAGGGAGCAGTACTTC

clone size: once
V gene: TRBV20-1
J gene: TRBJ2-7
D gene: TRBD1
CDR3 protein: CSVRRGPEQYF
CDR3 DNA: TGCAGTGTCCGCAGGGGGCCCGAGCAGTACTTC

clone size: .
V gene: TRBV11-3
J gene: TRBJ2-7
D gene: .
CDR3 protein: CASSLVYGQGNEQYF
CDR3 DNA: TGTGCCAGCAGCTTAGTTTATGGGCAGGGAAACGAGCAGTACTTC

clone size: .
V gene: TRBV5-4
J gene: TRBJ2-7
D gene: .
CDR3 protein: CASSSGLTYEQYF
CDR3 DNA: TGTGCCAGCAGCTCCGGACTGACCTACGAGCAGTACTTC

clone size: .
V gene: TRBV3-1/TRBV3-2
J gene: TRBJ2-5
D gene: TRBD2
CDR3 protein: CASSHTGTSGSMETQYF
CDR3 DNA: TGTGCCAGCAGCCATACCGGGACTAGCGGGAGTATGGAGACCCAGTACTTC

clone size: .
V gene: TRBV4-1
J gene: TRBJ2-5
D gene: .
CDR3 protein: CASSQGGRDQETQYF
CDR3 DNA: TGCGCCAGCAGCCAAGGTGGCAGGGACCAAGAGACCCAGTACTTC

clone size: .
V gene: TRBV28
J gene: TRBJ2-7
D gene: .
CDR3 protein: CASSYSSFSYEQYF
CDR3 DNA: TGTGCCAGCAGTTACAGTTCCTTTTCCTACGAGCAGTACTTC

clone size: .
V gene: TRBV6-4
J gene: TRBJ2-2
D gene: TRBD1
CDR3 protein: CASSDSTGGTGELFF
CDR3 DNA: TGTGCCAGCAGTGACTCGACAGGGGGCACCGGGGAGCTGTTTTTT

clone size: .
V gene: TRBV10-3
J gene: TRBJ2-1
D gene: .
CDR3 protein: CAISATTPNEQFF
CDR3 DNA: TGTGCCATCAGTGCCACTACTCCCAATGAGCAGTTCTTC

clone size: .
V gene: TRBV11-1
J gene: TRBJ2-1
D gene: TRBD2
CDR3 protein: CASSLAVGGSYNEQFF
CDR3 DNA: TGTGCCAGCAGCTTAGCGGTGGGGGGGTCCTACAATGAGCAGTTCTTC

clone size: .
V gene: TRBV9
J gene: TRBJ2-7
D gene: .
CDR3 protein: CASSVGEAGYEQYF
CDR3 DNA: TGTGCCAGCAGCGTAGGGGAGGCGGGCTACGAGCAGTACTTC

clone size: .
V gene: TRBV5-5
J gene: TRBJ1-1
D gene: TRBD1
CDR3 protein: CASSLYRQGRTEAFF
CDR3 DNA: TGTGCCAGCAGCCTATACCGACAGGGGAGGACTGAAGCTTTCTTT

clone size: .
V gene: TRBV30
J gene: TRBJ2-7
D gene: .
CDR3 protein: CAWGNSDRRYEQYF
CDR3 DNA: TGTGCCTGGGGAAACAGTGACAGACGCTACGAGCAGTACTTC